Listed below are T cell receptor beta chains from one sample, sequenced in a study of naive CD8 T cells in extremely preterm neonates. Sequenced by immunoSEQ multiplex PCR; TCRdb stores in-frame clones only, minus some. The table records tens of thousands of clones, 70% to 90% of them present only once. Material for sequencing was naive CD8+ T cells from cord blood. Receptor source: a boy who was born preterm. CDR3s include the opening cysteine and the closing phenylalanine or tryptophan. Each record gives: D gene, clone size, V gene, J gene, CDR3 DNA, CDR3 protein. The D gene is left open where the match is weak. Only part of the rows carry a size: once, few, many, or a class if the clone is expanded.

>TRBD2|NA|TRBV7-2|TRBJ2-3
TGTGCCAGCAGCTTACTAGCGGGGGGCACAGATACGCAGTATTTT
CASSLLAGGTDTQYF
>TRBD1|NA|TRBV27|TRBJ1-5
TGTGCCAGCAGCAACAGGGGTGGCAATCAGCCCCAGCATTTT
CASSNRGGNQPQHF
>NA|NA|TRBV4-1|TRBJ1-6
TGCGCCAGCAGCCAATATAATTCACCCCTCCACTTT
CASSQYNSPLHF
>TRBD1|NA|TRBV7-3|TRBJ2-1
TGTGCCAGCAGCCAGGGACAGGGGAATGAGCAGTTCTTC
CASSQGQGNEQFF
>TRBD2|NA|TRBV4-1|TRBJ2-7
TGCGCCAGCAGCCTTAGCGGGGGTGAATCCTACGAGCAGTACTTC
CASSLSGGESYEQYF
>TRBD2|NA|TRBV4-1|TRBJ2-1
TGCGCCAGCAGCCAACTAGCGGGGGGGCATGAGCAGTTCTTC
CASSQLAGGHEQFF
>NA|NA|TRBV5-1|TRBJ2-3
TGCGCCAGCAGCTTGGAGGTAGCGATCACAGATACGCAGTATTTT
CASSLEVAITDTQYF
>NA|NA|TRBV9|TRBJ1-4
TGTGCCAGCAGCGGGACAGCAACTAATGAAAAACTGTTTTTT
CASSGTATNEKLFF
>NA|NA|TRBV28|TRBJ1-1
TGTGCCAGCAGTTTGACAGGGAACACTGAAGCTTTCTTT
CASSLTGNTEAFF
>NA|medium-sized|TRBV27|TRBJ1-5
TGTGCCAGCAGTTTCAGGGGCAATCAGCCCCAGCATTTT
CASSFRGNQPQHF
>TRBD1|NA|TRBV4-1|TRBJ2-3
TGCGCCAGCAGCCAATCCCATAGGGGGCTCTCAGATACGCAGTATTTT
CASSQSHRGLSDTQYF
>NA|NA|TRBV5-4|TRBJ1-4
TGTGCCAGCAGCTTGCGACATGCAACTAATGAAAAACTGTTTTTT
CASSLRHATNEKLFF
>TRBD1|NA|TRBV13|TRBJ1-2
TGTGCCAGCAGCCTAGGGACAGGGGGCTTCTATGGCTACACCTTC
CASSLGTGGFYGYTF
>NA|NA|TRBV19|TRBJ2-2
TGTGCCAGTAGTATAGGGCTAGGGGTGGGATCCGGGGAGCTGTTTTTT
CASSIGLGVGSGELFF
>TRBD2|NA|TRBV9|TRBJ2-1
TGTGCCAGCAGCCCCCCGGGACTAGCGGGGGGGCTTGAGCAGTTCTTC
CASSPPGLAGGLEQFF
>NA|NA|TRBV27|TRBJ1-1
TGTGCCAGCAGTTTCTCAGGGATGAACACTGAAGCTTTCTTT
CASSFSGMNTEAFF
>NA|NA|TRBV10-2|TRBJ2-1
TGCGCCAGCAGTGATGGGGCCAATGAGCAGTTCTTC
CASSDGANEQFF
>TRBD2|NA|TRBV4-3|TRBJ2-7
TGCGCCAGCAGCCAAGGACTAGCGGGGGATGACGAGCAGTACTTC
CASSQGLAGDDEQYF
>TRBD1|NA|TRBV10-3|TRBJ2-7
TGTGCCATCAGTGAGACAGGGGGCTACGAGCAGTACTTC
CAISETGGYEQYF
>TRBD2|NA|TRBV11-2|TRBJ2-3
TGTGCCAGCAGCTGGACTAGCGGGGACACAGATACGCAGTATTTT
CASSWTSGDTDTQYF
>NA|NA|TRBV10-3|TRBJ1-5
TGTGCCATCAGTACGGGCAGCAATCAGCCCCAGCATTTT
CAISTGSNQPQHF
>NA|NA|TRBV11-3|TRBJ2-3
TGTGCCAGCAGCTTAGCGGGGACAGATACGCAGTATTTT
CASSLAGTDTQYF
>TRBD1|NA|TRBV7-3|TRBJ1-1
TGTGCCAGCAGCTGGACAGGGGGCACTGAAGCTTTCTTT
CASSWTGGTEAFF
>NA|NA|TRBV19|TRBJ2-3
TGTGCCAGTAGTATAGACAACACAGATACGCAGTATTTT
CASSIDNTDTQYF
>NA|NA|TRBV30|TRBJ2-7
TGTGCCTGGAGTGTATCACAGGGCGAGCAGTACTTC
CAWSVSQGEQYF
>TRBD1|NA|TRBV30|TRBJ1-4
TGTGCCTGGAGTGGACAGGGTGAAAAACTGTTTTTT
CAWSGQGEKLFF
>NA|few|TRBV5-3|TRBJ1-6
TGTGCCAGAAGCTTGGGGGGGCATAATTCACCCCTCCACTTT
CARSLGGHNSPLHF
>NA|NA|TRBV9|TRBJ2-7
TGTGCCAGCAGCGTCGGGGACGCGTCCTACGAGCAGTACTTC
CASSVGDASYEQYF
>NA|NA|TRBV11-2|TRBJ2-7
TGTGCCAGCAGCTTACAATCCTACGAGCAGTACTTC
CASSLQSYEQYF
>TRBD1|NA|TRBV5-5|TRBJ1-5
TGTGCCAGCAGCCGGGACAGAGGGCAGCCCCAGCATTTT
CASSRDRGQPQHF
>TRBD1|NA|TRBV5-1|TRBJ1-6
TGCGCCAGCAGCTTGACAGGGGGTTCACCCCTCCACTTT
CASSLTGGSPLHF
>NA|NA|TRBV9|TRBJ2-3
TGTGCCAGCAGCGTAGGAAACGGGGGCCCAATCACAGATACGCAGTATTTT
CASSVGNGGPITDTQYF
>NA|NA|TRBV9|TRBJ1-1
TGTGCCAGCAGCGGACGGGACACGAACACTGAAGCTTTCTTT
CASSGRDTNTEAFF
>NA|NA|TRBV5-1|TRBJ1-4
TGCGCCAGCAGCTGGACAGCAACTAATGAAAAACTGTTTTTT
CASSWTATNEKLFF
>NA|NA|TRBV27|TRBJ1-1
TGTGCCAGCAGTTTTGGGAGTAACACTGAAGCTTTCTTT
CASSFGSNTEAFF
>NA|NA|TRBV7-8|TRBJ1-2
TGTGCCAGCAGCTTAGTTATAGGGGCGCACTATGGCTACACCTTC
CASSLVIGAHYGYTF
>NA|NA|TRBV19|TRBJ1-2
TGTGCCAGTAGTATTGGGTATGGCTACACCTTC
CASSIGYGYTF
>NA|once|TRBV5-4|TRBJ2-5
TGTGCCAGCAGCTTGGCACAAGAGACCCAGTACTTC
CASSLAQETQYF
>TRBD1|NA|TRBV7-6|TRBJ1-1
TGTGCCAGCAGCTTAGGACAGGGCACTGAAGCTTTCTTT
CASSLGQGTEAFF
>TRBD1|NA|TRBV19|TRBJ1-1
TGTGCCAGTAGGGACAGGGGGAACACTGAAGCTTTCTTT
CASRDRGNTEAFF
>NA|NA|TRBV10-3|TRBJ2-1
TGTGCCATTCTTGTACGGGACTTTGAGCAGTTCTTC
CAILVRDFEQFF
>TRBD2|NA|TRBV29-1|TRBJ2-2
TGCAGCGTTGAAGGGACTAGCGGTTACACCGGGGAGCTGTTTTTT
CSVEGTSGYTGELFF
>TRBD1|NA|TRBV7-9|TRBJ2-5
TGTGCCAGCAGCTTGACAGGGGGCCAAGAGACCCAGTACTTC
CASSLTGGQETQYF
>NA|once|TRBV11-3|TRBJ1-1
TGTGCCAGCAGGACAGGGAACACTGAAGCTTTCTTT
CASRTGNTEAFF
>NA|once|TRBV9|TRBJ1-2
TGTGCCAGCAGCGTAGCAGGGGACTATGGCTACACCTTC
CASSVAGDYGYTF
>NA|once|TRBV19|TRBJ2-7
TGTGCCAGTAGCGGGGGCTACGAGCAGTACTTC
CASSGGYEQYF
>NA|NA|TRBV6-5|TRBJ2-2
TGTGCCAGCAGCAACACCGGGGAGCTGTTTTTT
CASSNTGELFF
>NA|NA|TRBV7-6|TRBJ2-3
TGTGCCAGCAGCTTAGGGACACCAGATACGCAGTATTTT
CASSLGTPDTQYF
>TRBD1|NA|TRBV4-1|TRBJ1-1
TGCGCCAGCAGCCAAGGGACAGGGGCTTTCTTT
CASSQGTGAFF
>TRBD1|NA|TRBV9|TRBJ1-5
TGTGCCAGCAGCGAGACAGGGAGTCGCAATCAGCCCCAGCATTTT
CASSETGSRNQPQHF
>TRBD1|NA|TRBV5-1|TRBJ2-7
TGCGCCAGCAGCCCGACGTCCGGGACAGGGGGCTACGAGCAGTACTTC
CASSPTSGTGGYEQYF
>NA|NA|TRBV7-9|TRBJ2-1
TGTGCCAGCAGCTTAGTGGACAGCTCCTACAATGAGCAGTTCTTC
CASSLVDSSYNEQFF
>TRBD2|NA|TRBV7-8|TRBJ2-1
TGTGCCAGCAGCTTAATAGGCGGGGGGGCCAATGAGCAGTTCTTC
CASSLIGGGANEQFF
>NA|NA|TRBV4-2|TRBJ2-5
TGTGCCAGCAGCCAAGACGAGACCCAGTACTTC
CASSQDETQYF
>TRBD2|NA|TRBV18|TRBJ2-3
TGTGCCAGCTCACCCGGACTAGCGGGGGTCACGCAGTATTTT
CASSPGLAGVTQYF
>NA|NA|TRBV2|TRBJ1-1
TGTGCCAGCAGTGGTGTAGAGAACACTGAAGCTTTCTTT
CASSGVENTEAFF
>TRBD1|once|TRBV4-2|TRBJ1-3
TGTGCCAGCAGCCAGTCAGGTGACAGGGTCTCTGGAAACACCATATATTTT
CASSQSGDRVSGNTIYF
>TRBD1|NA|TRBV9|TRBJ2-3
TGTGCCAGCAGCGTTGAGACAGGGGGCACAGATACGCAGTATTTT
CASSVETGGTDTQYF
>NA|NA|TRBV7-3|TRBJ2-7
TGTGCCAGCAGCTACAACTACGAGCAGTACTTC
CASSYNYEQYF